These T cell receptor beta chains were read from a single sample in a study of cytomegalovirus exposure and HLA in healthy donors. TCRdb's copy holds only in-frame clones and misses some; the assay was immunoSEQ multiplex PCR. The repertoire holds over 200,000 clones, roughly four fifths seen once, with about 0.6% in the top ten. The sequenced material came from PBMCs. The receptors shown here come from a woman between 40 and 50 years old in good health and CMV-seronegative. Each CDR3 is given with its conserved first and last residue. D genes are given only for firm matches. Where a row states a size, it is once, few, many or the class of an expanded clone; other rows omit it.

clone_size: NA; j_call: TRBJ2-5; v_call: TRBV7-9; cdr3_length: 13; d_call: TRBD1; cdr3_nt: TGTGCCAGCACCCGGGACAGCGGAGAGACCCAGTACTTC; cdr3_aa: CASTRDSGETQYF
clone_size: NA; j_call: TRBJ1-1; v_call: TRBV2; cdr3_length: 13; d_call: NA; cdr3_nt: TGTGCCAGCAGTTCTTCACCGGGGACTGAAGCTTTCTTT; cdr3_aa: CASSSSPGTEAFF
clone_size: once; j_call: TRBJ1-1; v_call: TRBV4-1; cdr3_length: 16; d_call: NA; cdr3_nt: TGCGCCAGCAGCCAAGCGCTCGGACAGCCAAACACTGAAGCTTTCTTT; cdr3_aa: CASSQALGQPNTEAFF
clone_size: NA; j_call: TRBJ1-5; v_call: TRBV29-1; cdr3_length: 12; d_call: TRBD1; cdr3_nt: TGCAGCGTCTCAGGGGGCGCAGGGCCCCAGCATTTT; cdr3_aa: CSVSGGAGPQHF
clone_size: NA; j_call: TRBJ1-2; v_call: TRBV4-2; cdr3_length: 12; d_call: NA; cdr3_nt: TGTGCCAGCAGACAGGGAAGGAATGGCTACACCTTC; cdr3_aa: CASRQGRNGYTF
clone_size: NA; j_call: TRBJ2-3; v_call: TRBV25-1; cdr3_length: 15; d_call: NA; cdr3_nt: TGTGCCAGCAGTGATCAAGGGGATGTATTAGATACGCAGTATTTT; cdr3_aa: CASSDQGDVLDTQYF
clone_size: NA; j_call: TRBJ1-1; v_call: TRBV5-4; cdr3_length: 14; d_call: TRBD1; cdr3_nt: TGTGCCAGCAGCCCAGTCCAGGGGGACGCTGAAGCTTTCTTT; cdr3_aa: CASSPVQGDAEAFF
clone_size: NA; j_call: TRBJ1-5; v_call: TRBV19; cdr3_length: 15; d_call: TRBD1; cdr3_nt: TGTGCCAGTACCCCCAGGGGGGCAGGCAATCAGCCCCAGCATTTT; cdr3_aa: CASTPRGAGNQPQHF
clone_size: NA; j_call: TRBJ2-3; v_call: TRBV7-9; cdr3_length: 16; d_call: TRBD2; cdr3_nt: TGTGCCAGCAGCTCCACCGGCGGGGGAGACACAGATACGCAGTATTTT; cdr3_aa: CASSSTGGGDTDTQYF
clone_size: NA; j_call: TRBJ2-3; v_call: TRBV14; cdr3_length: 13; d_call: NA; cdr3_nt: TGTGCCAGCAGCCGCCTCCCGAACTTAACGCAGTATTTT; cdr3_aa: CASSRLPNLTQYF
clone_size: few; j_call: TRBJ1-6; v_call: TRBV6-5; cdr3_length: 15; d_call: NA; cdr3_nt: TGTGCCAGCAGTCCCCAGGGAACGGCGAATTCACCCCTCCACTTT; cdr3_aa: CASSPQGTANSPLHF
clone_size: once; j_call: TRBJ1-5; v_call: TRBV27; cdr3_length: 14; d_call: TRBD1; cdr3_nt: TGTGCCAGCAGCCACGGACAGGGAGTCGGCCCCCAGCATTTT; cdr3_aa: CASSHGQGVGPQHF
clone_size: NA; j_call: TRBJ1-6; v_call: TRBV9; cdr3_length: 16; d_call: NA; cdr3_nt: TGTGCCAGCAGCGTAGCTCCGGATCTTCGGGATTCACCCCTCCACTTT; cdr3_aa: CASSVAPDLRDSPLHF
clone_size: NA; j_call: TRBJ2-5; v_call: TRBV5-6; cdr3_length: 15; d_call: TRBD2; cdr3_nt: TGTGCCAGCAGCAAGAAGACTAGCGGGGGAGAGACCCAGTACTTC; cdr3_aa: CASSKKTSGGETQYF
clone_size: NA; j_call: TRBJ1-3; v_call: TRBV11-2; cdr3_length: 13; d_call: NA; cdr3_nt: TGTGCCAGCAGCCCCATCTCTGGAAACACCATATATTTT; cdr3_aa: CASSPISGNTIYF
clone_size: NA; j_call: TRBJ2-5; v_call: TRBV2; cdr3_length: 14; d_call: NA; cdr3_nt: TGTGCCAGCAGTGAAGCGCCTGGGGGGGAGACCCAGTACTTC; cdr3_aa: CASSEAPGGETQYF
clone_size: NA; j_call: TRBJ2-1; v_call: TRBV5-4; cdr3_length: 15; d_call: TRBD1; cdr3_nt: TGTGCCAGCAGCTTCCGACAGGGGGCACAAAGTGAGCAGTTCTTC; cdr3_aa: CASSFRQGAQSEQFF
clone_size: NA; j_call: TRBJ2-1; v_call: TRBV15; cdr3_length: 14; d_call: NA; cdr3_nt: TGTGCCACCAGCGGCCACCCCGGGGGCAATGAGCAGTTCTTC; cdr3_aa: CATSGHPGGNEQFF
clone_size: NA; j_call: TRBJ2-5; v_call: TRBV5-1; cdr3_length: 14; d_call: TRBD1; cdr3_nt: TGCGCCAGCAGCGAGGGGACAGGGGAAGAGACCCAGTACTTC; cdr3_aa: CASSEGTGEETQYF
clone_size: NA; j_call: TRBJ2-1; v_call: TRBV28; cdr3_length: 13; d_call: TRBD1; cdr3_nt: TGTGCCAGCACCAGGGGGTCCTACAATGAGCAGTTCTTC; cdr3_aa: CASTRGSYNEQFF
clone_size: NA; j_call: TRBJ2-7; v_call: TRBV7-9; cdr3_length: 14; d_call: TRBD1; cdr3_nt: TGTGCCAGCAGCTACTGGACAGGCACAGAAGAGCAGTACTTC; cdr3_aa: CASSYWTGTEEQYF
clone_size: NA; j_call: TRBJ2-5; v_call: TRBV2; cdr3_length: 16; d_call: TRBD2; cdr3_nt: TGTGCCAGCGACCCCCGACTAGCGGGGAGGGGAGAGGCCCAGTACTTC; cdr3_aa: CASDPRLAGRGEAQYF
clone_size: NA; j_call: TRBJ2-7; v_call: TRBV7-9; cdr3_length: 15; d_call: NA; cdr3_nt: TGTGCCAGCAGCCACGAATGGACAGCCGCTGGGGAGCAGTACTTC; cdr3_aa: CASSHEWTAAGEQYF
clone_size: NA; j_call: TRBJ2-1; v_call: TRBV5-6; cdr3_length: 12; d_call: NA; cdr3_nt: TGTGCCAGCAGCACAAGCGGGCCCTGGCAGTTCTTC; cdr3_aa: CASSTSGPWQFF
clone_size: NA; j_call: TRBJ2-5; v_call: TRBV29-1; cdr3_length: 12; d_call: NA; cdr3_nt: TGCAGCGCTACGGACACAGCCGAGGCCCAGTACTTC; cdr3_aa: CSATDTAEAQYF
clone_size: few; j_call: TRBJ1-6; v_call: TRBV7-2; cdr3_length: 14; d_call: TRBD1; cdr3_nt: TGTGCCAGCAGCTTAACAGGGGGGGATTCACCCCTCCACTTT; cdr3_aa: CASSLTGGDSPLHF
clone_size: NA; j_call: TRBJ2-2; v_call: TRBV6-1; cdr3_length: 14; d_call: TRBD1; cdr3_nt: TGTGCCAGCGGACAGGGGTGGAACACCGGGGAGCTGTTTTTT; cdr3_aa: CASGQGWNTGELFF
clone_size: NA; j_call: TRBJ1-1; v_call: TRBV7-9; cdr3_length: 15; d_call: NA; cdr3_nt: TGTGCCAGCAGCTACTTTTCCCCCCGGGACACTGAAGCTTTCTTT; cdr3_aa: CASSYFSPRDTEAFF
clone_size: NA; j_call: TRBJ2-1; v_call: TRBV5-4; cdr3_length: 15; d_call: NA; cdr3_nt: TGTGCCAGCAGCTCAAGACTGAGCTCCTACAATGAGCAGTTCTTC; cdr3_aa: CASSSRLSSYNEQFF
clone_size: once; j_call: TRBJ1-2; v_call: TRBV27; cdr3_length: 14; d_call: NA; cdr3_nt: TGTGCCAGCAGTTCCGCTGGGGGCGCGGGGGACTACACCTTC; cdr3_aa: CASSSAGGAGDYTF
clone_size: NA; j_call: TRBJ1-2; v_call: TRBV19; cdr3_length: 14; d_call: NA; cdr3_nt: TGTGCCAGTACCACAAACCCCGACAGCTATGGCTACACCTTC; cdr3_aa: CASTTNPDSYGYTF
clone_size: NA; j_call: TRBJ1-2; v_call: TRBV6-1; cdr3_length: 12; d_call: NA; cdr3_nt: TGTGCCAGCAGTCAGGGTAACTATGGCTACACCTTC; cdr3_aa: CASSQGNYGYTF
clone_size: NA; j_call: TRBJ2-3; v_call: TRBV27; cdr3_length: 14; d_call: NA; cdr3_nt: TGTGCCAGCAGTTTGTGGCGGGGCACAGATACGCAGTATTTT; cdr3_aa: CASSLWRGTDTQYF
clone_size: NA; j_call: TRBJ1-2; v_call: TRBV11-2; cdr3_length: 13; d_call: NA; cdr3_nt: TGTGCCAGCAGCTTAACACAGTTTTATGGCTACACCTTC; cdr3_aa: CASSLTQFYGYTF
clone_size: NA; j_call: TRBJ2-2; v_call: TRBV4-1; cdr3_length: 16; d_call: TRBD2; cdr3_nt: TGCGCCAGCAGCCTGGGAGCGGGGAGAATTACCGGGGAGCTGTTTTTT; cdr3_aa: CASSLGAGRITGELFF
clone_size: NA; j_call: TRBJ1-1; v_call: TRBV6-5; cdr3_length: 14; d_call: TRBD1; cdr3_nt: TGTGCCAGCAGTTACTCAGGGGGCGAAACTGAAGCTTTCTTT; cdr3_aa: CASSYSGGETEAFF
clone_size: NA; j_call: TRBJ1-1; v_call: TRBV6-1; cdr3_length: 11; d_call: NA; cdr3_nt: TGTGCCAGCGGTAACAGGGCACGGCCTTTCTTT; cdr3_aa: CASGNRARPFF
clone_size: few; j_call: TRBJ2-3; v_call: TRBV7-3; cdr3_length: 15; d_call: TRBD1; cdr3_nt: TGTGCCAGCAGCTCGACAGGGTCTTTCACAGATACGCAGTATTTT; cdr3_aa: CASSSTGSFTDTQYF
clone_size: NA; j_call: TRBJ2-6; v_call: TRBV14; cdr3_length: 18; d_call: TRBD1; cdr3_nt: TGTGCCAGCAGCCAAGCGCCGAGACAGGGCTCTGGGGCCAACGTCCTGACTTTC; cdr3_aa: CASSQAPRQGSGANVLTF
clone_size: NA; j_call: TRBJ1-2; v_call: TRBV30; cdr3_length: 14; d_call: TRBD1; cdr3_nt: TGTGCCTGGAGTGTTCTAGGGGGCCAGGATGGCTACACCTTC; cdr3_aa: CAWSVLGGQDGYTF
clone_size: NA; j_call: TRBJ1-5; v_call: TRBV27; cdr3_length: 17; d_call: TRBD1; cdr3_nt: TGTGCCAGCAGTCCTGAAGCTGCGGGACAGAGCAATCAGCCCCAGCATTTT; cdr3_aa: CASSPEAAGQSNQPQHF
clone_size: NA; j_call: TRBJ2-1; v_call: TRBV5-6; cdr3_length: 13; d_call: TRBD2; cdr3_nt: TGTGCCAGCAGCCGACTAGCGTCGAATGAGCAGTTCTTC; cdr3_aa: CASSRLASNEQFF
clone_size: NA; j_call: TRBJ2-7; v_call: TRBV14; cdr3_length: 14; d_call: NA; cdr3_nt: TGTGCCAGCAGCCAACTACGGGTCCCCTACGAGCAGTACTTC; cdr3_aa: CASSQLRVPYEQYF
clone_size: NA; j_call: TRBJ1-5; v_call: TRBV10-3; cdr3_length: 15; d_call: NA; cdr3_nt: TGTGCCATCAGTGTTACAGGGTTGAGCAATCAGCCCCAGCATTTT; cdr3_aa: CAISVTGLSNQPQHF
clone_size: NA; j_call: TRBJ2-7; v_call: TRBV6-5; cdr3_length: 14; d_call: TRBD1; cdr3_nt: TGTGCCAGCAGATCGACAGGGGGCTTGTACGAGCAGTACTTC; cdr3_aa: CASRSTGGLYEQYF
clone_size: NA; j_call: TRBJ2-7; v_call: TRBV29-1; cdr3_length: 10; d_call: NA; cdr3_nt: TGCAGCGTTGGATCGAGCGAGCAGTACTTC; cdr3_aa: CSVGSSEQYF
clone_size: NA; j_call: TRBJ2-5; v_call: TRBV7-7; cdr3_length: 14; d_call: NA; cdr3_nt: TGTGCTAGCAGCCCAACTAGCTCTGGGGAGACCCAGTACTTC; cdr3_aa: CASSPTSSGETQYF
clone_size: NA; j_call: TRBJ1-4; v_call: TRBV5-8; cdr3_length: 12; d_call: NA; cdr3_nt: TGTGCCAGCATCCGGGTTGGGGAAAAACTGTTTTTT; cdr3_aa: CASIRVGEKLFF
clone_size: NA; j_call: TRBJ1-1; v_call: TRBV6-5; cdr3_length: 14; d_call: TRBD1; cdr3_nt: TGTGCCAGCAGTGGGGGACAGGCCCACACTGAAGCTTTCTTT; cdr3_aa: CASSGGQAHTEAFF
clone_size: NA; j_call: TRBJ1-5; v_call: TRBV23-1; cdr3_length: 17; d_call: TRBD1; cdr3_nt: TGCGCCAGCAGTCAAGGACAGGGAGTCTCCTCTAATCAGCCCCAGCATTTT; cdr3_aa: CASSQGQGVSSNQPQHF